The 5 T cell receptor beta chains listed next were all sequenced from one sample in a study of T cells in Graves' hyperthyroidism and ophthalmopathy. The source material, RNA transcripts, was used to amplify TCR beta CDR3 regions. Carried out on the TCR CDR3, a first-round RT-PCR used the HTBI primer set. TCRdb independently ran MiXCR on the multiplex PCR reads; one entry per CDR3 protein. The sample holds around 620,000 distinct CDR3 sequences; 13% to 15% are singletons and the top ten take roughly 7.1%. The sequenced sample consisted of blood. These receptors all stem from a woman aged 18-29 years with Graves' ophthalmopathy.

The chain combines TRBV6-1 with TRBJ1-2; 11 bases fit TRBD1. V lost 7 bases and J lost 3; bases outside the gene matches: 10. This CDR3 comprises 16 residues. Germline assignment: CDR1 MNHNS and CDR2 SASEGT. The CDR3 nucleotides are TGTGCCAGCAAAGGACAGGGGGCGCACGGGCACTATGGCTACACCTTC. It is translated as CASKGQGAHGHYGYTF.

CDR3 DNA sequence: TGTGCCAGCAGTGCCCGGACAGTCATGGGCCCCAATCAGCCCCAGCATTTT. Its translation is CASSARTVMGPNQPQHF. The chain uses TRBV3-1 and TRBJ1-5; a weak D match, TRBD1 (6 bases). Per germline, CDR1 LGHDT and CDR2 YNNKEL (reference sequence). The CDR3 is made up of 17 amino acids. Trimming took 6 bases from V and 3 from J, leaving 21 bases between them.

V usage is TRBV6-1 and J usage is TRBJ2-7; a weak D match, TRBD2 (5 bases). Germline CDR1 and CDR2: MNHNS and SASEGT. CDR3 length: 15 amino acids. Trimming shortened V by 4 bases and J by 1 base, and 14 bases separated the two germline ends. DNA of the CDR3: TGTGCCAGCAGTGTCGGTATACTAGGATCCTACGAGCAGTACTTC. Translated, it gives CASSVGILGSYEQYF.

This clonotype occurred many times. The J gene is TRBJ1-5, the V gene TRBV24-1, with a possible D match to TRBD1 (6 bases). This CDR3 region has 14 residues. CDR1 is KGHDR, CDR2 SFDVKD, per germline. Trimming removed 5 bases at V and 8 bases at J, with 15 bases between. CDR3 protein: CATSVQGQREPQHF. CDR3 nucleotide sequence: TGTGCCACCAGTGTCCAGGGGCAAAGGGAGCCCCAGCATTTT.

The table lists this clonotype with many counts. This chain links TRBV2 with TRBJ1-1; D is unclear. The germline gives CDR1 SNHLY, CDR2 FYNNEI. V dropped 2 bases and J dropped 9 bases, with 10 bases sitting between them. This CDR3 has 12 residues. The CDR3, as DNA: TGTGCCAGCAGTGAAAGCGGGAGGCAAGCTTTCTTT. As protein: CASSESGRQAFF.